The 8 T cell receptor beta chains presented below share a single source sample, sequenced in a study of cytomegalovirus exposure and HLA in healthy donors. PCR involved 60 Vbeta and 13 Jbeta primers. Clones were read by immunoSEQ multiplex PCR, and TCRdb kept only the in-frame ones, dropping some. The sample lists some 130,000 clones, roughly 80% seen once, with 2% to 2.5% in the top ten. Sequencing was carried out using PBMCs. Receptor source: a man aged 25-45 years in good health and CMV-seronegative.

This clone was picked up a small number of times. The chain recombines TRBV15 with TRBJ2-7; the D gene is possibly TRBD1 (5 bases). Trimming took 4 bases from V and 6 from J, leaving 19 bases between them. The germline V gene encodes CDR1 LNHNV and CDR2 YYDKDF (reference sequence). CDR3 length: 15 amino acids. CDR3 sequence: CATSIRGLSPSEQYF. The CDR3 DNA sequence: TGTGCCACCAGCATAAGGGGCCTCTCCCCTTCCGAGCAGTACTTC.

The CDR3, as DNA: TGTGCCAGCAGCCCAGGACAGGGCCAAGAGACCCAGTACTTC. This encodes CASSPGQGQETQYF. This chain connects TRBV7-3 to TRBJ2-5, with 8 bases matching TRBD1. The CDR3 contains 14 residues. J gave up 1 base and V 5 bases, and 3 bases lay outside the gene matches. Germline CDR1 reads SGHTA; CDR2 reads FQGTGA.

The CDR3 sequence: CASSPTPPGTGELFF. CDR3 nucleotides: TGCGCCAGCAGCCCGACACCTCCGGGGACCGGGGAGCTGTTTTTT. The chain recombines TRBV4-1 with TRBJ2-2, with a weak D call TRBD2 (5 bases). CDR1 MGHRA and CDR2 YSYEKL come from the germline V gene. The length of the CDR3 is 15 residues. V was cut by 4 bases and J by 5 bases, with 14 bases left in between.

The V gene is TRBV5-1, the J gene TRBJ2-7; TRBD1 aligns across 7 bases. The V gene end was trimmed by 0 bases and the J gene end by 0 bases; junction bases not matched to a gene: 6. From germline, CDR1 is SGHRS and CDR2 YFSETQ. CDR3 length equals 16 residues. The CDR3 loop reads CASSLVVRGSSYEQYF. The CDR3 region has the DNA TGCGCCAGCAGCTTGGTAGTCAGGGGGAGCTCCTACGAGCAGTACTTC.

Notes on this clone: The identical CDR3 is also encoded by other nucleotide sequences in the sample. V is TRBV30 and J is TRBJ2-7; 10 bases align to TRBD1. Germline lookup yields CDR1 GTSNPN and CDR2 SVGIG (reference sequence). The CDR3 is 14 residues long. The V segment lost 5 bases and the J segment 6 bases; nucleotides outside the gene matches: 10. The CDR3, as DNA: TGTGCCTGGCGCACCGGGACAGGGGTAGGCGAGCAGTACTTC. This gives the protein CAWRTGTGVGEQYF.

The chain employs TRBV28 and TRBJ1-2; maybe TRBD1 (6 bases). Germline CDR1 is MDHEN and CDR2 is SYDVKM. The CDR3 has 14 amino acids. Trimming cost V 1 base and J 5 bases, with 11 bases left between them. The CDR3 sequence: CASSLSGGEYGYTF. CDR3 DNA sequence: TGTGCCAGCAGTTTATCGGGGGGCGAGTATGGCTACACCTTC.

As to this clone: An end of the junction does not agree with germline; a read error may underlie this. This rearrangement joins TRBV2 to TRBJ2-6; weak D call: TRBD1 (6 bases). The germline V gene has CDR1 SNHLY and CDR2 FYNNEI. The CDR3 runs to 19 residues. CDR3 amino acids: CASSARGQSVSTGANVLTF. Written as DNA, the CDR3 is TGTGCCAGCAGCGCACGTGGACAGAGCGTTTCCACTGGAGCCAACGTCCTGACTTTC.

J is TRBJ2-7 and V is TRBV6-4, with 7 bases aligning to TRBD2. This CDR3 has 15 residues. Trimming removed 6 bases from V and 2 bases from J; junction bases left unmatched: 10. Germline V CDR1 and CDR2: MRHNA, SNTAGT. This CDR3 reads CASRRAGEKPYEQYF. The CDR3 DNA reads TGTGCCAGCAGAAGGGCGGGGGAGAAGCCCTACGAGCAGTACTTC.